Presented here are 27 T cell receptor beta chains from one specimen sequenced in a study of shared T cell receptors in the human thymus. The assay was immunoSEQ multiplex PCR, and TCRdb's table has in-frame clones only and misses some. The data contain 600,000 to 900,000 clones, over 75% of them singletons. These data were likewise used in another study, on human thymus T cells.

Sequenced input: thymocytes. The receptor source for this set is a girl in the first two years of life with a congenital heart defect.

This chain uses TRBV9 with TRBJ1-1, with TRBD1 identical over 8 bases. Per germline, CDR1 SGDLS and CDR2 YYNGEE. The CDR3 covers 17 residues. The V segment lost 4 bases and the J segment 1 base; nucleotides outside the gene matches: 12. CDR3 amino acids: CASSPGQGGGRNTEAFF. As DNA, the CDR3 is TGTGCCAGCAGCCCAGGACAGGGAGGTGGTAGGAACACTGAAGCTTTCTTT.

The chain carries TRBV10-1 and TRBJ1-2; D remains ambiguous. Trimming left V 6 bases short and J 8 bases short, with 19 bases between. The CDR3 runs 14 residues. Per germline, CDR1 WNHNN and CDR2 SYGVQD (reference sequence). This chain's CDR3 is CASRTPRPWNGYTF. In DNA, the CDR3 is TGCGCCAGCAGAACCCCCAGGCCCTGGAACGGCTACACCTTC.

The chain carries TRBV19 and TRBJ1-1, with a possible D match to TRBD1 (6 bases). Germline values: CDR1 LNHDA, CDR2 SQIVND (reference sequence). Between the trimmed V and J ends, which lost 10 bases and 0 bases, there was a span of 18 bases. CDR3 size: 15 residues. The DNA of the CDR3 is TGTGCCACTAGACAACAGGGATCAATGAACACTGAAGCTTTCTTT. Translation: CATRQQGSMNTEAFF.

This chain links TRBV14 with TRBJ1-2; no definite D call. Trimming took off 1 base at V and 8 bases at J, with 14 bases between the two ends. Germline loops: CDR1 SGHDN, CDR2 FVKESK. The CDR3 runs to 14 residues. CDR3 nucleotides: TGTGCCAGCAGCCAAGGAGGAAGAGATGCGGGCTACACCTTC. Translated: CASSQGGRDAGYTF. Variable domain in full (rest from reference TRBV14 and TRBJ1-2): EAGVTQFPSHSVIEKGQTVTLRCDPISGHDNLYWYRRVMGKEIKFLLHFVKESKQDESGMPNNRFLAERTGGTYSTLKVQPAELEDSGVYFCASSQGGRDAGYTFGSGTRLTVV.

CDR3 bases: TGTGCCAGCAGCTTATTGAGCACAGTTCAAACAGATACGCAGTATTTT. Protein product: CASSLLSTVQTDTQYF. The chain links TRBV5-6 to TRBJ2-3; no definite D call. CDR3 length equals 16 residues. The germline gives CDR1 SGHDT, CDR2 YYEEEE. V gave up 2 bases and J gave up 3 bases, with 16 bases separating them.

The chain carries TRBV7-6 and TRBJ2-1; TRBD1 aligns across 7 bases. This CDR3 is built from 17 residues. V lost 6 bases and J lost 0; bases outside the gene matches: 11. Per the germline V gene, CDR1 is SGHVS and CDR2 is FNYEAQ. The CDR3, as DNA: TGTGCCAGCAGTCCAATCACAGGGGAAAGCTCCTACAATGAGCAGTTCTTC. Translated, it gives CASSPITGESSYNEQFF.

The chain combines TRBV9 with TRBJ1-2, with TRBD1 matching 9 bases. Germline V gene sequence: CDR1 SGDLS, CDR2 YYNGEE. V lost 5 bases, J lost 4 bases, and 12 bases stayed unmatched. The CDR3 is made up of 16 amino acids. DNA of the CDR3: TGTGCCAGCAGTCGAGCCGGGACAGGGTCCCCCTATGGCTACACCTTC. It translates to CASSRAGTGSPYGYTF.

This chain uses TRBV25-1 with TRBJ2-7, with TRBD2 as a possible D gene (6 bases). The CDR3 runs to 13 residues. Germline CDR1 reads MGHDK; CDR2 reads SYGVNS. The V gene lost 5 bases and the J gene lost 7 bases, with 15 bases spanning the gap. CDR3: CASSQLGTWEQYF. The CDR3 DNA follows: TGTGCCAGCAGTCAACTGGGGACTTGGGAGCAGTACTTC.

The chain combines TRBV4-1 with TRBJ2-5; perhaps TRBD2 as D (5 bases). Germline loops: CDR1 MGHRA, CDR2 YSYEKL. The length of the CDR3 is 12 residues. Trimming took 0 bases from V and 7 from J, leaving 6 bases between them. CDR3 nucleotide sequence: TGCGCCAGCAGCCAAGACGGAGGGACCCAGTACTTC. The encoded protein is CASSQDGGTQYF.

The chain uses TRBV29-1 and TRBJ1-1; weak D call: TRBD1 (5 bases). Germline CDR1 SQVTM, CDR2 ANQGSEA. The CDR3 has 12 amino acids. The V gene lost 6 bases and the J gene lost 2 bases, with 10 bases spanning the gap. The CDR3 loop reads CSVFGGNTEAFF. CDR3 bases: TGCAGCGTCTTCGGGGGAAACACTGAAGCTTTCTTT.

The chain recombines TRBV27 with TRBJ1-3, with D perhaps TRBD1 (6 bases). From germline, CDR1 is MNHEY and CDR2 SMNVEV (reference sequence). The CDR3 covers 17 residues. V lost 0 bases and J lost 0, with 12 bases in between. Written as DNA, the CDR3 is TGTGCCAGCAGTTTATCGTCAGGGGTGCACTCTGGAAACACCATATATTTT. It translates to CASSLSSGVHSGNTIYF.

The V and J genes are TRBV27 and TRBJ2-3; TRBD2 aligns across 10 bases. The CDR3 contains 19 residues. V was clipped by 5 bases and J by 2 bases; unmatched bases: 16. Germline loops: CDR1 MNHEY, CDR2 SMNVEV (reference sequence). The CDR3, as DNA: TGTGCCAGCAGTCCGAATAGCGGGGGGACCCCTAAAAACACAGATACGCAGTATTTT. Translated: CASSPNSGGTPKNTDTQYF.

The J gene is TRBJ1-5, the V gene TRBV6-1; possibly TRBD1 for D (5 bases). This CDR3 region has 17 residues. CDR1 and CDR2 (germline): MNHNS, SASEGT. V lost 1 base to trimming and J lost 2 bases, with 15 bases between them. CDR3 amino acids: CASSEGGLTRGNQPQHF. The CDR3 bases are TGTGCCAGCAGTGAAGGGGGCCTGACCAGGGGCAATCAGCCCCAGCATTTT.

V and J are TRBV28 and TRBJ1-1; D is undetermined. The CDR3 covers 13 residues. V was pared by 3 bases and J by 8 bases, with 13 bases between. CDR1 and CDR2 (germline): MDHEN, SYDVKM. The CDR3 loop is CASSFRPEAEAFF. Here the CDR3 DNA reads TGTGCCAGCAGTTTTAGACCGGAGGCCGAAGCTTTCTTT.

CDR3 sequence (DNA): TGTGCCAGTAGTATAGAAGATGGGGCCAGAAATACCTACAATGAGCAGTTCTTC. It yields the protein CASSIEDGARNTYNEQFF. The rearrangement uses TRBV19 and TRBJ2-1, with D maybe TRBD1 (5 bases). The CDR3 covers 18 residues. Per the germline V gene, CDR1 is LNHDA and CDR2 is SQIVND (reference sequence). Trimming pared 0 bases from V and 2 bases from J, leaving 17 bases between.

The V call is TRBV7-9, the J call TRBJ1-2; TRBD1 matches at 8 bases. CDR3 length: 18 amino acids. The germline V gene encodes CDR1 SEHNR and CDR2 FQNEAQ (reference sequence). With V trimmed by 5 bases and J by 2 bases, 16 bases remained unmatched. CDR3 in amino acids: CASSQIQRGQGLNYGYTF. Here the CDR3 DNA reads TGTGCCAGCAGCCAAATACAACGAGGACAGGGCTTAAACTATGGCTACACCTTC.

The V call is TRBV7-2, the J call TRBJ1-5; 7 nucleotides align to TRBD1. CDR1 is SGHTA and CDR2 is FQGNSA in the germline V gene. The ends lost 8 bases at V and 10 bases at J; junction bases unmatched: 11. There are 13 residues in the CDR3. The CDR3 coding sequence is TGTGCCAGCGCGACAGGGAGGTGGTGCCCCCAGCATTTT. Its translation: CASATGRWCPQHF. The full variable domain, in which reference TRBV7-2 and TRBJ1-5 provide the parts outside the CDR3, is GAGVSQSPSNKVTEKGKDVELRCDPISGHTALYWYRQSLGQGLEFLIYFQGNSAPDKSGLPSDRFSAERTGGSVSTLTIQRTQQEDSAVYLCASATGRWCPQHFGDGTRLSIL.

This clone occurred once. The CDR3 nucleotides are TGTGCCAGCAGCTTAAAACCGGCGGGCCCAGATACGCAGTATTTT. Translation gives CASSLKPAGPDTQYF. The chain employs TRBV5-6 and TRBJ2-3, with D maybe TRBD2 (5 bases). Germline values: CDR1 SGHDT, CDR2 YYEEEE. Trimming shortened V by 2 bases and J by 4 bases, and 14 bases separated the two germline ends. This CDR3 region has 15 residues.

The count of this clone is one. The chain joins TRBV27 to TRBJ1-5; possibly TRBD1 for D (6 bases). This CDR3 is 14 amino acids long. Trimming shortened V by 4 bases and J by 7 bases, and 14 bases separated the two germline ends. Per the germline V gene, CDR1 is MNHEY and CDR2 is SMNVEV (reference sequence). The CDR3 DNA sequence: TGTGCCAGCAGTTCATACAGGGCAGGGCAGCCCCAGCATTTT. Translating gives CASSSYRAGQPQHF.

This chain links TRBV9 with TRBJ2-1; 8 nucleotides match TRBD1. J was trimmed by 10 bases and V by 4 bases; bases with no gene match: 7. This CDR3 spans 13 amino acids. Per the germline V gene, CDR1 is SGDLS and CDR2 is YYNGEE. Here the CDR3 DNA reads TGTGCCAGCAGCTCTACAGGGGGGCGGGAGCAGTTCTTC. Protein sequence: CASSSTGGREQFF.

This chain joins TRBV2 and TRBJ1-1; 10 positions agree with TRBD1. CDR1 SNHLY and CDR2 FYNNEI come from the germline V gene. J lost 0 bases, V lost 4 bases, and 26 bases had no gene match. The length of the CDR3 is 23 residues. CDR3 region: CASSVSWTRITGQGMKLNTEAFF. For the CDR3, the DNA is TGTGCCAGCAGTGTTAGTTGGACCCGCATTACGGGACAGGGGATGAAGTTGAACACTGAAGCTTTCTTT.

The CDR3 DNA reads as TGTGCCAGCAGCCCCGGGACACCCTTCAATGAGCAGTTCTTC. Residues: CASSPGTPFNEQFF. The V and J genes are TRBV5-4 and TRBJ2-1, with a possible D match to TRBD1 (6 bases). Germline values: CDR1 SGHNT, CDR2 YYREEE (reference sequence). The CDR3 runs 14 residues. Deletions cut 4 bases from V and 6 bases from J, with 14 bases between.

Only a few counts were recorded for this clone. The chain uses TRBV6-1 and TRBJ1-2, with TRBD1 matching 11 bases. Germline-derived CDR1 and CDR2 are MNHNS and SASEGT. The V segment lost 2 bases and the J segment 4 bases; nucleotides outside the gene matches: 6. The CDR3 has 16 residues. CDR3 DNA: TGTGCCAGCAGTGAATGGTGGACAGGGGGCGGCTATGGCTACACCTTC. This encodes CASSEWWTGGGYGYTF.

DNA for the CDR3: TGCAGTGCCAACCGGACTGAGGAGTATTTT. It codes for CSANRTEEYF. The chain uses TRBV20-1 and TRBJ2-3; D perhaps matches TRBD2 (5 bases). Germline CDR1 reads DFQATT; CDR2 reads SNEGSKA (reference sequence). V lost 6 bases to trimming and J lost 13 bases, with 14 bases between them. CDR3 length equals 10 residues.

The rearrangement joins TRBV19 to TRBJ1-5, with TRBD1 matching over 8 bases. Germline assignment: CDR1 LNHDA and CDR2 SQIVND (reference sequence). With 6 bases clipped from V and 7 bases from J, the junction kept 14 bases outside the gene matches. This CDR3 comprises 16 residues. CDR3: CASRRGDQGARQPQHF. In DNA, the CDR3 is TGTGCCAGTAGGCGGGGAGACCAGGGGGCTCGGCAGCCCCAGCATTTT.

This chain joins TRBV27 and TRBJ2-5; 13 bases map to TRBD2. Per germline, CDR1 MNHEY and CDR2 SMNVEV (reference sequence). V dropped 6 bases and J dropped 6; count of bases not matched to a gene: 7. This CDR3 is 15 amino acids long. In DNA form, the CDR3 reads TGTGCCAGCAGACCGGGACTAGCGGGGTTCCAGACCCAGTACTTC. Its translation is CASRPGLAGFQTQYF.

DNA for the CDR3: TGCGCCAGCAGCCGTGATGGGCTGGGCAATCAGCCCCAGCATTTT. Protein: CASSRDGLGNQPQHF. This chain links TRBV4-3 with TRBJ1-5; D is ambiguous. V lost 4 bases and J 2 bases, leaving 12 bases between the germline ends. CDR1 and CDR2 from the germline V gene are LGHNA and YSLEER. This CDR3 spans 15 amino acids.